This TCR beta chain emerged from a study of CD8 T cells in ankylosing spondylitis. Germline CDR1 reads LGHNA; CDR2 reads YNFKEQ. The J segment lost 2 bases and the V segment lost 4 bases, leaving 7 bases of the junction unmatched. The CDR3 runs 15 residues. This clonotype was observed many times. TCRdb reprocessed the 5' RACE reads with MiXCR, giving one entry per CDR3 protein. The sample holds under 300,000 distinct CDR3 sequences, about 10% seen once. The rearrangement uses TRBV4-2 and TRBJ1-1, with TRBD1 identical over 7 bases. Sequencing was done on a sample of blood, either unsorted or a sorted T cell fraction (not recorded which). The clonotype originates from a male donor with ankylosing spondylitis or in good health (not recorded which). CDR3 in DNA: TGTGCCAGCAGCCGAGACAGGGTCCCCAACACTGAAGCTTTCTTT. This codes for CASSRDRVPNTEAFF.